This entry lists 8 T cell receptor beta chains sequenced from one sample in a study of CD4+ T cells in melanoma. Repertoires were generated with immunoSEQ multiplex PCR, while TCRdb's copy carries only in-frame clones and drops some. The sample lists 140,000 or so clones, around 90% occurring once. All receptors come from a human donor with melanoma.

The chain has TRBV7-6 and TRBJ2-3; 8 positions match TRBD1. J gave up 1 base and V 4 bases, and 4 bases lay outside the gene matches. The CDR3 consists of 15 residues. The V gene's germline CDR1 is SGHVS and CDR2 FNYEAQ. DNA of the CDR3: TGTGCCAGCAGCTGGGGGACAGGACGCACAGATACGCAGTATTTT. Its protein product is CASSWGTGRTDTQYF.

This sequence joins TRBV18 and TRBJ1-5, with D possibly matching TRBD1 (5 bases). With 1 base removed from V and 5 bases from J, the gap between germline ends came to 12 bases. CDR1 and CDR2 from the germline V gene are KGHSH and LQKENI. This CDR3 contains 15 residues. CDR3: CASSPLAGVDQPQHF. The CDR3 nucleotides are TGTGCCAGCTCACCACTTGCGGGGGTTGATCAGCCCCAGCATTTT.

V is TRBV11-2 and J is TRBJ2-5; 7 bases match TRBD2. The tail of the sequence fits TRBJ2-7 better, so the J call may be wrong. CDR1 SGHAT and CDR2 FQNNGV come from the germline V gene. This CDR3 has 13 residues. In DNA form, the CDR3 reads TGTGCCAGCAGCACGGGACTATCCCTCGAGCAGTACTTC. It codes for CASSTGLSLEQYF.

The V call is TRBV9, the J call TRBJ1-2; 9 nucleotides agree with TRBD1. Per germline, CDR1 SGDLS and CDR2 YYNGEE. V lost 3 bases, J lost 0 bases, and 6 bases stayed unmatched. CDR3 size: 16 residues. CDR3 sequence: CASSAHGQGTNYGYTF. CDR3 nucleotides: TGTGCCAGCAGCGCCCACGGACAGGGGACTAACTATGGCTACACCTTC.

CDR3 residues: CTSSRTSSYNEQFF. The CDR3 DNA sequence: TGCACCAGCAGCAGAACGAGCTCCTACAATGAGCAGTTCTTC. The chain combines TRBV1 with TRBJ2-1; the table's D call TRBD2 went unverified against the DNA. TRBV1 is labeled a pseudogene. The CDR3 consists of 14 residues.

This clone was detected once. The genes are TRBV4-1 and TRBJ1-4; 9 bases are a match to TRBD1. The CDR3 is 14 residues long. V lost 3 bases to trimming and J lost 10 bases; unmatched junction nucleotides: 6. Per germline, CDR1 MGHRA and CDR2 YSYEKL. In DNA form, the CDR3 reads TGCGCCAGCAGCCAGCCGGGACAGGGACGAAAACTGTTTTTT. This translates into CASSQPGQGRKLFF.

This clone was found a few times. Mismatch with germline at one junction end may stem from a read error. V usage is TRBV7-7 and J usage is TRBJ2-7; a weak D match, TRBD1 (5 bases). Germline CDR1 reads SSHAT; CDR2 reads FNYEAQ (reference sequence). This CDR3 has 14 residues. The CDR3, as DNA: TGTGCTAGCAGCCCATTGGACATTACCGGCGAGCAGTACTTC. Translating gives CASSPLDITGEQYF. The whole variable domain, remainder taken from reference TRBV7-7 and TRBJ2-7, is GAGVSQSPRYKVTKRGQDVTLRCDPISSHATLYWYQQALGQGPEFLTYFNYEAQPDKSGLPSDRFSAERPEGSISTLTIQRTEQRDSAMYRCASSPLDITGEQYFGPGTRLTVT.

This chain uses TRBV4-1 with TRBJ2-3, with TRBD2 matching 9 bases. This CDR3 region has 16 residues. Germline V gene data show CDR1 as MGHRA and CDR2 as YSYEKL. The V segment lost 6 bases and the J segment 2 bases; nucleotides outside the gene matches: 9. The CDR3 bases are TGCGCCAGCAGTCCCGGGACTAGCCTGTCCACAGATACGCAGTATTTT. This encodes CASSPGTSLSTDTQYF.